The rows below give T cell receptor beta chains drawn from one sample of a study of early T cells in non-severe SARS-CoV-2 infection. TCRdb recomputed calls from the 5' RACE reads with MiXCR, one row per CDR3 protein. The data contain more than 45,000 distinct CDR3 sequences, roughly an eighth of them singletons. The sample consisted of whole blood. These receptors were collected from an adult who was a healthcare worker with PCR-confirmed SARS-CoV-2 infection or an uninfected control (not recorded which). Both conserved end residues are trimmed from each CDR3. Each record gives: V gene, J gene, CDR3 protein.

v_gene: TRBV29-1; j_gene: TRBJ2-1; CDR3aa: SALDRGRSYNEQF
v_gene: TRBV29-1; j_gene: TRBJ1-2; CDR3aa: SSSSSYGYT
v_gene: TRBV5-1; j_gene: TRBJ1-1; CDR3aa: ASSLGPEAF
v_gene: TRBV4-1; j_gene: TRBJ2-1; CDR3aa: ASSQDWASGLYNEQF
v_gene: TRBV7-9; j_gene: TRBJ1-5; CDR3aa: ASSLDSRGGSVGWPQH
v_gene: TRBV5-4; j_gene: TRBJ1-2; CDR3aa: ASSSRQGTYGYT
v_gene: TRBV18; j_gene: TRBJ2-7; CDR3aa: ASSSGLTYEQY
v_gene: TRBV29-1; j_gene: TRBJ2-7; CDR3aa: SVLTIDAYEQY
v_gene: TRBV29-1; j_gene: TRBJ1-2; CDR3aa: SVGGSSNYGYT
v_gene: TRBV29-1; j_gene: TRBJ2-7; CDR3aa: SVEGKEGGTYEQY
v_gene: TRBV24-1; j_gene: TRBJ1-2; CDR3aa: ATSDHPQTANYGYT